This TCR beta chain was identified during a study of T cells after yellow fever vaccination. Background on the study: SMART-Seq v4 Ultra Low Input served to prepare low-cell-number fractions. Findings of the study overall: Compared with primary, the secondary response was weaker and peaked at day 5, not 15.

Production of TCR cDNA was by 5'RACE template switching, which also added a universal primer site and UMIs. TCRdb redid the calling of the 5' RACE reads with MiXCR, one entry per CDR3 protein. This sample has 200,000 to 250,000 distinct CDR3 sequences, with more than 3% found just once. There are a few counts of this clonotype. Antigen unknown. This CDR3 spans 15 amino acids. CDR1 is SGHRS, CDR2 YFSETQ, per germline. V was pared by 0 bases and J by 0 bases, with 9 bases between. The clonotype comes from a man younger than 35 who received the YFV17D yellow fever vaccine. This chain links TRBV5-1 with TRBJ2-5; D may correspond to TRBD1 or TRBD2 (5 bases each). Sample: CD4+ T cells sorted from PBMCs, taken 10 days after the yellow fever booster vaccination. CDR3 in amino acids: CASSLARDHQETQYF. CDR3 nucleotide sequence: TGCGCCAGCAGCTTGGCCCGGGACCACCAAGAGACCCAGTACTTC.